These 23 T cell receptor beta chains share one sample of origin, sequenced in a study of cytomegalovirus exposure and HLA in healthy donors. The repertoire was sequenced with immunoSEQ multiplex PCR; TCRdb's copy has only in-frame clones and lacks some. The sample lists over 200,000 clones; almost 90% were seen once. Sequences were obtained from PBMCs. Every receptor here comes from a woman younger than 30 in good health and CMV-seronegative.

V and J are TRBV7-9 and TRBJ1-4; D is perhaps TRBD1 (5 bases). V was shortened by 5 bases and J by 5 bases, with 15 bases between the two germline ends. The germline gives CDR1 SEHNR, CDR2 FQNEAQ (reference sequence). The length of the CDR3 is 15 residues. The DNA of the CDR3 is TGTGCCAGCAGCCCCTGGGGGGGTGACAATGAAAAACTGTTTTTT. Its protein product is CASSPWGGDNEKLFF.

The chain uses TRBV28 and TRBJ2-1, with D perhaps matching TRBD1 (5 bases). In germline, CDR1 is MDHEN, CDR2 SYDVKM. Trimming stripped 6 bases from V and 1 base from J, with 16 bases between. The CDR3 contains 16 residues. The CDR3 protein is CASSSYGPGSYNEQFF. The DNA of the CDR3 is TGTGCCAGCAGCTCCTATGGGCCAGGGTCCTACAATGAGCAGTTCTTC.

The V call is TRBV2, the J call TRBJ1-1; no reliable D call. V lost 7 bases and J 3 bases, leaving 15 bases between the germline ends. Germline CDR1 and CDR2: SNHLY and FYNNEI. The CDR3 is 14 amino acids. CDR3 sequence (DNA): TGTGCCAGCATCCCCACCGGGTTGGACACTGAAGCTTTCTTT. Amino acid sequence: CASIPTGLDTEAFF.

The chain is built from TRBV5-6 and TRBJ2-7, with no clear D. CDR1 is SGHDT and CDR2 is YYEEEE in the germline V gene. V lost 3 bases and J lost 5, with 15 bases in between. CDR3 length: 14 residues. The CDR3 DNA follows: TGTGCCAGCAGCTCCCGGGTCCTAATCCACGAGCAGTACTTC. Its protein is CASSSRVLIHEQYF.

This sequence joins TRBV27 and TRBJ1-4; 8 nucleotides agree with TRBD1. The J segment lost 10 bases and the V segment lost 1 base, leaving 5 bases of the junction unmatched. The V gene's germline CDR1 is MNHEY and CDR2 SMNVEV (reference sequence). CDR3 length equals 14 residues. CDR3 sequence: CASSLLGQEGKLFF. The CDR3 nucleotides are TGTGCCAGCAGTTTATTGGGACAGGAAGGAAAACTGTTTTTT.

This chain links TRBV19 with TRBJ2-1, with TRBD2 matching 11 bases. This CDR3 contains 15 residues. V lost 5 bases, J lost 4 bases, and 4 bases stayed unmatched. Germline CDR1 is LNHDA and CDR2 is SQIVND (reference sequence). CDR3 loop: CASSSTSGIYNEQFF. CDR3 DNA sequence: TGTGCCAGTAGTTCGACTAGCGGGATTTACAATGAGCAGTTCTTC. The full variable domain, in which reference TRBV19 and TRBJ2-1 provide the parts outside the CDR3, is DGGITQSPKYLFRKEGQNVTLSCEQNLNHDAMYWYRQDPGQGLRLIYYSQIVNDFQKGDIAEGYSVSREKKESFPLTVTSAQKNPTAFYLCASSSTSGIYNEQFFGPGTRLTVL.

The rearrangement links TRBV7-2 to TRBJ1-2; 11 bases match TRBD1. The CDR3 length is 16 residues. V dropped 1 base and J dropped 8; count of bases not matched to a gene: 9. In germline, CDR1 is SGHTA, CDR2 FQGNSA. As DNA, the CDR3 is TGTGCCAGCAGCTTAGGTGTTAGGACAGGGGGCGCGGGCTACACCTTC. Translated, it gives CASSLGVRTGGAGYTF.

This clone was found once. This chain uses TRBV11-2 with TRBJ2-7; 12 bases fit TRBD2. The germline V gene encodes CDR1 SGHAT and CDR2 FQNNGV. The CDR3 is made up of 15 amino acids. V lost 5 bases to trimming and J lost 0 bases; unmatched junction nucleotides: 2. The CDR3 loop is CASSQGLAGSYEQYF. The CDR3 DNA follows: TGTGCCAGCAGCCAGGGACTAGCGGGCTCCTACGAGCAGTACTTC.

The J gene is TRBJ2-6, the V gene TRBV15, with D maybe TRBD2 (7 bases). The CDR3 totals 15 residues. V dropped 5 bases and J dropped 5 bases, with 13 bases sitting between them. Germline V gene lookup returns CDR1 LNHNV and CDR2 YYDKDF (reference sequence). CDR3 sequence: CATSSRGAWANVLTF. Written as DNA, the CDR3 is TGTGCCACCAGCTCTCGGGGGGCTTGGGCCAACGTCCTGACTTTC.

The chain uses TRBV7-2 and TRBJ2-5; 8 nucleotides agree with TRBD2. Germline CDR1 is SGHTA and CDR2 is FQGNSA. This CDR3 spans 15 amino acids. The trim removed 2 bases at V and 6 bases at J, leaving 8 bases unmatched. The CDR3 sequence is CASSLTGRASKTQYF. CDR3 coding DNA: TGTGCCAGCAGCTTAACCGGGAGGGCCTCCAAGACCCAGTACTTC.

The count of this clone is one. The gene calls are TRBV15 and TRBJ2-2; TRBD1 aligns across 10 bases. V lost 5 bases and J lost 3; bases outside the gene matches: 3. Germline assignment: CDR1 LNHNV and CDR2 YYDKDF (reference sequence). The CDR3 consists of 15 residues. This chain's CDR3 is CATSRDRGDTGELFF. Written as DNA, the CDR3 is TGTGCCACCAGCCGGGACAGGGGAGACACCGGGGAGCTGTTTTTT.

The rearrangement joins TRBV27 to TRBJ2-1; a possible D gene is TRBD2 (5 bases). Germline V CDR1 and CDR2: MNHEY, SMNVEV (reference sequence). The CDR3 has 15 amino acids. Trimming removed 8 bases at V and 1 base at J, with 15 bases between. CDR3 DNA: TGTGCCAGCGCATTAGGACTGGGTTCCTACAATGAGCAGTTCTTC. It encodes CASALGLGSYNEQFF.

The CDR3 nucleotides read TGTGCCAGCAGCCCACCTAGCTCCTACGAGCAGTACTTC. Translated: CASSPPSSYEQYF. V is TRBV7-3 and J is TRBJ2-7; D is unresolved. Per the germline V gene, CDR1 is SGHTA and CDR2 is FQGTGA. Trimming cost V 5 bases and J 0 bases, with 8 bases left between them. The CDR3 loop spans 13 amino acids.

This chain uses TRBV7-2 with TRBJ2-3; D is undetermined. The CDR3 contains 12 residues. Trimming pared 2 bases from V and 2 bases from J, leaving 2 bases between. Germline values: CDR1 SGHTA, CDR2 FQGNSA. CDR3 sequence reads: CASSLLTDTQYF. In DNA, the CDR3 is TGTGCCAGCAGCTTACTCACAGATACGCAGTATTTT.

The chain has TRBV5-1 and TRBJ2-3, with TRBD2 matching over 7 bases. Trimming removed 2 bases from V and 4 bases from J; junction bases left unmatched: 4. Germline assignment: CDR1 SGHRS and CDR2 YFSETQ. The CDR3 sequence is 14 residues long. CDR3 residues: CASSLAGYADTQYF. The CDR3 bases are TGCGCCAGCAGCTTAGCGGGATATGCAGATACGCAGTATTTT.

The V and J genes are TRBV5-6 and TRBJ2-1, with a possible D match to TRBD2 (5 bases). CDR3 size: 16 residues. In germline, CDR1 is SGHDT, CDR2 YYEEEE. The V gene lost 2 bases and the J gene lost 7 bases, with 19 bases spanning the gap. CDR3 protein: CASSFDVGVWENEQFF. CDR3 DNA: TGTGCCAGCAGCTTTGACGTGGGAGTGTGGGAGAATGAGCAGTTCTTC.

V gene TRBV11-2 combines with J gene TRBJ2-7; 7 nucleotides line up with TRBD2. J gave up 5 bases and V 6 bases, and 4 bases lay outside the gene matches. CDR3 length equals 12 residues. Germline CDR1 SGHAT, CDR2 FQNNGV. The CDR3 sequence is CASSFGGDEQYF. The CDR3, as DNA: TGTGCCAGCAGTTTTGGGGGGGACGAGCAGTACTTC.

The chain links TRBV13 to TRBJ1-3; perhaps TRBD1 as D (6 bases). CDR3 size: 14 residues. Trimming removed 6 bases from V and 4 bases from J, with 13 bases in between. CDR1 is PRHDT and CDR2 is FYEKMQ in the germline V gene (reference sequence). DNA for the CDR3: TGTGCCAGCAGGATGGGGGGGGCCGGAAACACCATATATTTT. Amino acids: CASRMGGAGNTIYF.

This rearrangement joins TRBV18 to TRBJ2-7, with 7 positions matching TRBD1. The CDR3 loop spans 12 amino acids. The germline V gene has CDR1 KGHSH and CDR2 LQKENI. After removal of 8 bases from V and 9 bases from J, the junction contained 10 bases not matched to a gene. The CDR3 is CASAGQDQVQYF. The CDR3 DNA follows: TGTGCCAGCGCTGGACAGGATCAGGTGCAGTACTTC. Full variable domain (rest looked up from reference TRBV18 and TRBJ2-7): NAGVMQNPRHLVRRRGQEARLRCSPMKGHSHVYWYRQLPEEGLKFMVYLQKENIIDESGMPKERFSAEFPKEGPSILRIQQVVRGDSAAYFCASAGQDQVQYFGPGTRLTVT.

V and J are TRBV5-1 and TRBJ2-7, with 10 bases aligning to TRBD1. Germline loops: CDR1 SGHRS, CDR2 YFSETQ. V dropped 0 bases and J dropped 8; count of bases not matched to a gene: 5. The CDR3 has 14 residues. The CDR3, as DNA: TGCGCCAGCAGCTTGGTGGACAGGGGGAGTCAGCAGTACTTC. Its protein product is CASSLVDRGSQQYF.

V usage is TRBV5-1 and J usage is TRBJ2-3; 7 bases align to TRBD2. CDR1 and CDR2 from the germline V gene are SGHRS and YFSETQ. CDR3 length equals 20 residues. V shed 4 bases, J shed 2 bases, and the junction held 22 bases outside the gene matches. Here the CDR3 DNA reads TGCGCCAGCAGCGCAGTCAGCGCGGGAGTGAGATCATCGGACACAGATACGCAGTATTTT. Encoded protein: CASSAVSAGVRSSDTDTQYF.

The chain couples TRBV27 to TRBJ1-1; 7 bases fit TRBD1. V lost 5 bases, J lost 1 base, and 10 bases stayed unmatched. Looked up from germline, CDR1 is MNHEY and CDR2 is SMNVEV (reference sequence). This CDR3 has 16 residues. The CDR3 nucleotides read TGTGCCAGCAGTCCCGGTCCCGGGACAGAGAACACTGAAGCTTTCTTT. This codes for CASSPGPGTENTEAFF.

This clone was picked up a small number of times. The chain couples TRBV5-1 to TRBJ2-2; TRBD1 is a possible D gene (6 bases). V dropped 6 bases and J dropped 1 base, with 13 bases sitting between them. The CDR3 consists of 15 residues. Germline-derived CDR1 and CDR2 are SGHRS and YFSETQ. The CDR3: CASTDRTVNTGELFF. The CDR3 DNA is TGCGCCAGCACCGACAGGACCGTGAACACCGGGGAGCTGTTTTTT.